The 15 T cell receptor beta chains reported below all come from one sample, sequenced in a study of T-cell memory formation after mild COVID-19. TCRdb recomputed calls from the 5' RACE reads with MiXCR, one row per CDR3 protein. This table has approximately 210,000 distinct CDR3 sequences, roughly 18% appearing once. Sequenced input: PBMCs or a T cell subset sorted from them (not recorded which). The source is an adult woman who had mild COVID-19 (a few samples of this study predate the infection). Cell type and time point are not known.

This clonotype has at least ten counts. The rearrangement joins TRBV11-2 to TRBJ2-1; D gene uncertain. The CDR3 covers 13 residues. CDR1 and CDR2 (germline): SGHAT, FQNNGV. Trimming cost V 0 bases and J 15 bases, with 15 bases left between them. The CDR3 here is CASSLDGRRNLFF. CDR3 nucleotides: TGTGCCAGCAGCTTAGACGGCCGACGGAACCTGTTCTTC.

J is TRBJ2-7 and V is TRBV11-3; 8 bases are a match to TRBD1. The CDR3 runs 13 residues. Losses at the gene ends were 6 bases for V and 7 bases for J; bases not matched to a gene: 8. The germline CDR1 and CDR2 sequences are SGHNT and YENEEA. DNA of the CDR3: TGTGCCAGCAGTCGACAGGGGAGCGGAGAGCAGTACTTC. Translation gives CASSRQGSGEQYF.

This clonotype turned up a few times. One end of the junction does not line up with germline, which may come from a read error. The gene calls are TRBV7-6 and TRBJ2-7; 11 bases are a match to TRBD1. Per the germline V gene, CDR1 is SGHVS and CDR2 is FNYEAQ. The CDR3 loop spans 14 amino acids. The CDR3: CASSRTGGSYEKYF. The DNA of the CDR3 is TGTGCCAGCAGCCGGACAGGGGGCTCCTACGAGAAGTACTTC. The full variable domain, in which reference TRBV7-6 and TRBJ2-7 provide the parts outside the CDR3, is GAGVSQSPRYKVTKRGQDVALRCDPISGHVSLYWYRQALGQGPEFLTYFNYEAQQDKSGLPNDRFSAERPEGSISTLTIQRTEQRDSAMYRCASSRTGGSYEKYFGPGTRLTVT.

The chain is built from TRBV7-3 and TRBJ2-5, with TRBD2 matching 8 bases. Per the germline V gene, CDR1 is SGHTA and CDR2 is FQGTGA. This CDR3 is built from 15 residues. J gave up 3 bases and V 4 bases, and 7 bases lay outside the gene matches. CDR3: CASSSHGRGKETQYF. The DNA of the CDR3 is TGTGCCAGCAGCTCCCACGGGAGGGGGAAAGAGACCCAGTACTTC.

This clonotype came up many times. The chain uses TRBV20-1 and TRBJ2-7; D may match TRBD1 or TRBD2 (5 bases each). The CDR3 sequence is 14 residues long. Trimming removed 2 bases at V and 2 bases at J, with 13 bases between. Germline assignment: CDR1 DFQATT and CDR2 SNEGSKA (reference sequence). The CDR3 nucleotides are TGCAGTGCTAGACCAAACCTGGGGGCCTACGAGCAGTACTTC. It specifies CSARPNLGAYEQYF.

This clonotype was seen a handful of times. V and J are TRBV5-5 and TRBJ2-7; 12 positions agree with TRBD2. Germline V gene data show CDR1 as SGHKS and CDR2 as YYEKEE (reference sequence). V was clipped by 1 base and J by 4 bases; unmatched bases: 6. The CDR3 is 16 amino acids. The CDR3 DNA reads TGTGCCAGCAGCTTGACTTGGACTAGCGGGGATTACGAGCAGTACTTC. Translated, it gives CASSLTWTSGDYEQYF.

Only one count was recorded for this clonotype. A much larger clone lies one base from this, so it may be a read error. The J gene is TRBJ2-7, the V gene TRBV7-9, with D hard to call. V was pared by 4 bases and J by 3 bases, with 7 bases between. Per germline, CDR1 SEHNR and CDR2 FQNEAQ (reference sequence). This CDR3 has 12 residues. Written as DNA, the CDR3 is TGTGCCAGCAGCTCAGTCGGCTACGAGCAGTACTTC. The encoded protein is CASSSVGYEQYF.

CDR3 DNA: TGTGCCAGCAGCCAAGGGGTCGGGAGGGACGAGCAGTACTTC. It yields the protein CASSQGVGRDEQYF. The chain has TRBV4-2 and TRBJ2-7; 8 nucleotides agree with TRBD2. Trimming at V came to 1 base and at J to 5 bases, leaving 4 bases not matched to a gene. Per germline, CDR1 LGHNA and CDR2 YNFKEQ. This CDR3 has 14 residues.

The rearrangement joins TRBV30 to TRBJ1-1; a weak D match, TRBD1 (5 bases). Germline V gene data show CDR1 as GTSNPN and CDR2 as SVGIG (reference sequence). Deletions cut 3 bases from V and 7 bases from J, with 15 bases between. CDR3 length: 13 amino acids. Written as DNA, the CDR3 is TGTGCCTGGAGCCGAGGGGAGGCCCTTGAAGCTTTCTTT. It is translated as CAWSRGEALEAFF.

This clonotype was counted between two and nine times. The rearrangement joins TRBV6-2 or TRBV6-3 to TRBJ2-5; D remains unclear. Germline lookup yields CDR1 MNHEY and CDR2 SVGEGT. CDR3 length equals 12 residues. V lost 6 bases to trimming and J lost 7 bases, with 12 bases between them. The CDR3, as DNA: TGTGCCAGCAGCTCGCCCGGATGGACCCAGTACTTC. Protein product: CASSSPGWTQYF.

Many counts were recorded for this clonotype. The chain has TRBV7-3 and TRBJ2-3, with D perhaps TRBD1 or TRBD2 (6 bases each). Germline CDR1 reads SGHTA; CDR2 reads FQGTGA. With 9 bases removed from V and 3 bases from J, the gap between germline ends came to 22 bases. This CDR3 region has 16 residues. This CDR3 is CASSDNLGGGTDTQYF. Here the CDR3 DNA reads TGTGCCAGTAGCGACAATCTAGGGGGAGGAACAGATACGCAGTATTTT. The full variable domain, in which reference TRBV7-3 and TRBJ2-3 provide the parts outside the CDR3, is GAGVSQTPSNKVTEKGKYVELRCDPISGHTALYWYRQSLGQGPEFLIYFQGTGAADDSGLPNDRFFAVRPEGSVSTLKIQRTERGDSAVYLCASSDNLGGGTDTQYFGPGTRLTVL.

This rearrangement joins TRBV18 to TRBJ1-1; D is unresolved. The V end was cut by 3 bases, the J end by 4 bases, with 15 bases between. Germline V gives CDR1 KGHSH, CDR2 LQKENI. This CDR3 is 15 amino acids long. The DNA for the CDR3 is TGTGCCAGCTCACCCTACGGGTCCCAGAGCACTGAAGCTTTCTTT. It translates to CASSPYGSQSTEAFF.

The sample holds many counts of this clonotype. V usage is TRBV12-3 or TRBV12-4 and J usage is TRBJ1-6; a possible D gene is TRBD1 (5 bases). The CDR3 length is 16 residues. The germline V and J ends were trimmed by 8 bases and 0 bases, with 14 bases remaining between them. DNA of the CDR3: TGTGCCAGCGGCCACAGGCTATACTCCTATAATTCACCCCTCCACTTT. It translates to CASGHRLYSYNSPLHF.

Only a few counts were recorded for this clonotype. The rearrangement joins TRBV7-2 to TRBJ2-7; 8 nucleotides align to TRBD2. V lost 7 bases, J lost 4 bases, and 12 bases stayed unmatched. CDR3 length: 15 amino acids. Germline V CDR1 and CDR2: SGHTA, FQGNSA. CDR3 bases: TGTGCCAGCACCCCGTTAGGGGCGGGAGGTTACGAGCAGTACTTC. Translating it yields CASTPLGAGGYEQYF.

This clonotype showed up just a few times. The CDR3 loop reads CASSLLVTTGELFF. In DNA, the CDR3 is TGTGCCAGCAGCTTATTAGTTACCACCGGGGAGCTGTTTTTT. The rearrangement uses TRBV7-9 and TRBJ2-2; no reliable D call. The CDR3 has 14 amino acids. Germline CDR1 SEHNR, CDR2 FQNEAQ (reference sequence). The ends were cut back, 2 bases at V and 4 bases at J, with 8 bases in the middle.